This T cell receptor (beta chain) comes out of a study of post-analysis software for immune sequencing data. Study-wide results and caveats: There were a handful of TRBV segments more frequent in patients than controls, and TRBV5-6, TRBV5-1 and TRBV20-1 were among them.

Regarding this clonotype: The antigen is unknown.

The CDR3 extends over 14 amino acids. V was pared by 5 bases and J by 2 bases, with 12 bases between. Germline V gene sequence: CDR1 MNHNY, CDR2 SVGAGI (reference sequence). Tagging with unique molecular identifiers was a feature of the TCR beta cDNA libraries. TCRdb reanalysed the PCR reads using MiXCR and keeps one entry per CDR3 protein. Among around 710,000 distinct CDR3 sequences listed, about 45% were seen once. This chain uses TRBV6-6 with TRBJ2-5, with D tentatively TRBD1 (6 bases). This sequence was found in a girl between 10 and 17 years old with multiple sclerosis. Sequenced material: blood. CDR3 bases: TGTGCCAGCAGTCACGGACAGCTTCAAGAGACCCAGTACTTC. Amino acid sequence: CASSHGQLQETQYF.